Listed below are T cell receptor beta chains from one sample, sequenced in a study of identical twins. MiXCR, run by TCRdb on the 5' RACE reads, gives a single entry per CDR3 protein. The sample has some 1,700,000 distinct CDR3 sequences; less than 40% are singletons. Specimen: cord blood. The receptors were sampled from a newborn girl in good health. The CDR3 runs from the conserved cysteine through the conserved F or W. Fields, in order: J gene, clone size, V gene, D gene, CDR3 protein, CDR3 DNA. A D gene is named only where the DNA matches it firmly. Clone size is stated in some rows and not others, as once, few, many or a class when expanded.

TRBJ2-7 few TRBV27 NA CASSPKGPSYEQYF TGTGCCAGCAGTCCCAAGGGACCATCCTACGAGCAGTACTTC
TRBJ1-2 many TRBV29-1 NA CSVEDGDGYTF TGCAGCGTTGAAGACGGGGATGGCTACACCTTC
TRBJ2-1 NA TRBV20-1 TRBD2 CSALAGVASNEQFF TGCAGTGCCTTAGCGGGAGTGGCTTCCAATGAGCAGTTCTTC
TRBJ2-7 few TRBV7-2 NA CASSLEAVSSYEQYF TGTGCCAGCAGCTTAGAAGCGGTTAGCTCCTACGAGCAGTACTTC
TRBJ2-3 few TRBV3-1 NA CASSQNVYTDTQYF TGTGCCAGCAGCCAGAACGTTTACACAGATACGCAGTATTTT
TRBJ2-3 NA TRBV5-1 NA CASSWSDTQYF TGCGCCAGCAGCTGGTCCGATACGCAGTATTTT
TRBJ2-5 NA TRBV29-1 NA CSVGQGGANEQYF TGCAGCGTTGGGCAGGGGGGGGCAAATGAGCAGTACTTC
TRBJ2-3 NA TRBV10-3 TRBD1 CAIRPDRGGDTQYF TGTGCCATCAGACCGGACAGGGGGGGGGATACGCAGTATTTT
TRBJ1-4 NA TRBV12-3/TRBV12-4 NA CASSFGGKGEKLFF TGTGCCAGCAGTTTCGGTGGGAAGGGTGAAAAACTGTTTTTT
TRBJ2-2 few TRBV5-1 TRBD1 CASSPDRVGTGELFF TGCGCCAGCAGCCCCGACAGGGTAGGCACCGGGGAGCTGTTTTTT